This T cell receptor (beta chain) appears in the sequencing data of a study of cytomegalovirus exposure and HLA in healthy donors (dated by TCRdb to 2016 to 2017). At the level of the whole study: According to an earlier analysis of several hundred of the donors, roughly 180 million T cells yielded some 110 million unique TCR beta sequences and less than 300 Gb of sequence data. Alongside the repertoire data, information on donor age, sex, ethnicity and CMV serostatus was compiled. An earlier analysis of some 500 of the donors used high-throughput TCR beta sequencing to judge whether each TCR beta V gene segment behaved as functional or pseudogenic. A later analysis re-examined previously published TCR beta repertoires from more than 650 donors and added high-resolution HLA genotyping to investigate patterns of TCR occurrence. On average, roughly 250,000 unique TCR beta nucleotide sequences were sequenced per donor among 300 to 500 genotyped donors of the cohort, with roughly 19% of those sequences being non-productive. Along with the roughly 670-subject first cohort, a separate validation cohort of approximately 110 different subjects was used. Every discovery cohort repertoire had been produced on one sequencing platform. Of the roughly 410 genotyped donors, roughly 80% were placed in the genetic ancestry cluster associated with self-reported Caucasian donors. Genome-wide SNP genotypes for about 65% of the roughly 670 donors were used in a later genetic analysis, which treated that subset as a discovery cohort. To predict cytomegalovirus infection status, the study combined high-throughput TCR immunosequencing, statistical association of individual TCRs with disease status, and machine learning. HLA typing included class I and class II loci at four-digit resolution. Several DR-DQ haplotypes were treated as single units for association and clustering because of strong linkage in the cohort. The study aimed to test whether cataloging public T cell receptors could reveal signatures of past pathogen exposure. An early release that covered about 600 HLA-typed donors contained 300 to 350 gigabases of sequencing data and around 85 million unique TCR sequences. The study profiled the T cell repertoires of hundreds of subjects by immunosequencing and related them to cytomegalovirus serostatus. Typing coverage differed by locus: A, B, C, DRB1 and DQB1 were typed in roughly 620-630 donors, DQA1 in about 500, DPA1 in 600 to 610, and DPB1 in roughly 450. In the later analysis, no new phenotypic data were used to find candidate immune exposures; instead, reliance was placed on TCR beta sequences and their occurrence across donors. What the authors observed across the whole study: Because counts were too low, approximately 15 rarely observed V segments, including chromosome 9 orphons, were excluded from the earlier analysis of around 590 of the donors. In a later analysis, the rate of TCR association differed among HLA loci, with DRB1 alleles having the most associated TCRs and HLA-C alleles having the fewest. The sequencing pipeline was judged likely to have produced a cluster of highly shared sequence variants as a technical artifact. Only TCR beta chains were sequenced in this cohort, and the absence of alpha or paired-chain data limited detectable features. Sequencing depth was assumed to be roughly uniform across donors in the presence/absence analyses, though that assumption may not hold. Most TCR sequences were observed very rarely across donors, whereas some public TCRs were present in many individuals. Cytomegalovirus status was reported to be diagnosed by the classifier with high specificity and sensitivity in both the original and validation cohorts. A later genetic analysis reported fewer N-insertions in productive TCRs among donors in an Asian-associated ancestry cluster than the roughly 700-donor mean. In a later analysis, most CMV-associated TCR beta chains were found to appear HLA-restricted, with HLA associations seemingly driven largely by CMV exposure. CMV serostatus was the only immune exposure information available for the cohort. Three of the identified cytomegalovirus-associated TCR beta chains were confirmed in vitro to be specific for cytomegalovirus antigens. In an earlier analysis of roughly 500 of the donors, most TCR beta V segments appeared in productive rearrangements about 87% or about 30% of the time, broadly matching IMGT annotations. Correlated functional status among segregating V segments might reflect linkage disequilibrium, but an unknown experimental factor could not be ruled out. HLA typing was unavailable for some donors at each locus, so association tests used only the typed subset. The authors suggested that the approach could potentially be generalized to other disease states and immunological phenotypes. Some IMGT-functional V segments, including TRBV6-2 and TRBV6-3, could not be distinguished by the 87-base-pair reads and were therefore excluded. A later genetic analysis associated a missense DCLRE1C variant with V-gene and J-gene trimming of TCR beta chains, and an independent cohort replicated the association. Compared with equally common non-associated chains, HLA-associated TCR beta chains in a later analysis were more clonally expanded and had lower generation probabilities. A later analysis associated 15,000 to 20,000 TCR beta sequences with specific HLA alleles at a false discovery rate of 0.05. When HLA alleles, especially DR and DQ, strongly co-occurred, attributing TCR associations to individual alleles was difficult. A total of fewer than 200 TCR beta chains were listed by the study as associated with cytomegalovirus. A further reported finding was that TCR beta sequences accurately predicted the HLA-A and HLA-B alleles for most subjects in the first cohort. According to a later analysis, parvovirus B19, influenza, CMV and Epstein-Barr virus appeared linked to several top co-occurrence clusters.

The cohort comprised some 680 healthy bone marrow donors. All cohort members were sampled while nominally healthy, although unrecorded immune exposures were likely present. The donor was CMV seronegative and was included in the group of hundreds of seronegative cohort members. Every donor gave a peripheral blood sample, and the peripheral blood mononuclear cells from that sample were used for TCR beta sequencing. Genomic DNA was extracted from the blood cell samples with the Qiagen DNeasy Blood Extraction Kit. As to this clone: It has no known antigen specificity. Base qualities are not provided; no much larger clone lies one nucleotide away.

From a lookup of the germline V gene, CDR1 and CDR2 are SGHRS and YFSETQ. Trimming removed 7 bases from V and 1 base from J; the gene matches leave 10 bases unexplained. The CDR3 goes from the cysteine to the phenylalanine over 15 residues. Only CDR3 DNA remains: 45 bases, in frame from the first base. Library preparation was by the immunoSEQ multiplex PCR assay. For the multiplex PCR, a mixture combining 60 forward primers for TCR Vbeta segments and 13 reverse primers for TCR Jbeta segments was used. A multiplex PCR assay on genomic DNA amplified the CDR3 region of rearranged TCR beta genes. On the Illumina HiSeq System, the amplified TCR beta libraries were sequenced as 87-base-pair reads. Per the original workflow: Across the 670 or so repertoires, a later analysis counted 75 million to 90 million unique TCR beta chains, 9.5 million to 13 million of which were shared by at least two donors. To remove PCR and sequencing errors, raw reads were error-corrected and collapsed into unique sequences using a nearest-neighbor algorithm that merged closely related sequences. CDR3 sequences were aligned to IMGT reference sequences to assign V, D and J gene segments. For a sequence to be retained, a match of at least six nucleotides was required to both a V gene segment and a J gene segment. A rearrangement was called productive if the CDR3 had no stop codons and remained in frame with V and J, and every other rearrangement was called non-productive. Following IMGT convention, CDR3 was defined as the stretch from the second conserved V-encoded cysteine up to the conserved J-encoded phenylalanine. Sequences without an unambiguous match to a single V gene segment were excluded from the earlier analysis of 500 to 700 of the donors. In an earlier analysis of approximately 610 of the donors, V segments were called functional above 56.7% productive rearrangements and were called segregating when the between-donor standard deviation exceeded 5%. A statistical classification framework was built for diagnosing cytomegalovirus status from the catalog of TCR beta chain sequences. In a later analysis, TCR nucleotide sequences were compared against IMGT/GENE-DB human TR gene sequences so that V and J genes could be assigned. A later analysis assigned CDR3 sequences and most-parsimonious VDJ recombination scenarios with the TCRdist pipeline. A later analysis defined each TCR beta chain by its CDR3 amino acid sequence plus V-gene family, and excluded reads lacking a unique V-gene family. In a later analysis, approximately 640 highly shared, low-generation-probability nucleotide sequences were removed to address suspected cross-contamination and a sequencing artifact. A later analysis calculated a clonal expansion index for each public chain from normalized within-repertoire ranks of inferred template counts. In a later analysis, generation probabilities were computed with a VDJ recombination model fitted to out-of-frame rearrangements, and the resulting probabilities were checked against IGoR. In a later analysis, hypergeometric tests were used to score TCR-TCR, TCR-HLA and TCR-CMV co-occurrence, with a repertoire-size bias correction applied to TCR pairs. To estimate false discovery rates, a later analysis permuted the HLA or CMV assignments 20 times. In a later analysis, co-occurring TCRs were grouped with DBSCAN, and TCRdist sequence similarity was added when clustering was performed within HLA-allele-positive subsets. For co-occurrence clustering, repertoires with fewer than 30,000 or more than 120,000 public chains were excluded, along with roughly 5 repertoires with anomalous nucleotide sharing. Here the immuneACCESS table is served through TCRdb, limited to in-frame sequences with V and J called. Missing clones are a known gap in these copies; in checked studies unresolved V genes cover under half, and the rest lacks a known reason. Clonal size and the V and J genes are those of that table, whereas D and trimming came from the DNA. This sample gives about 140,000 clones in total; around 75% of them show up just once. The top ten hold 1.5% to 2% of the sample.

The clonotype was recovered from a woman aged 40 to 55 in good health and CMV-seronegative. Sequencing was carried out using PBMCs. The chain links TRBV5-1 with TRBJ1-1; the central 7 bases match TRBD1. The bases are TGCGCCAGCGCTAAGACAGGGAACCAGAACACTGAAGCTTTCTTT. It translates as CASAKTGNQNTEAFF.